Below are 28 T cell receptor beta chains sequenced from a single sample in a study of cytomegalovirus exposure and HLA in healthy donors. The method was immunoSEQ multiplex PCR; TCRdb's version includes in-frame clones alone and lacks a portion of them. Among 60,000 to 85,000 clones listed, around 94% were seen once. The sample was PBMCs. The source of these receptors is a young man in good health and CMV-seropositive.

This rearrangement joins TRBV5-4 to TRBJ1-2; a possible D gene is TRBD1 (6 bases). The CDR3 contains 15 residues. Germline-derived CDR1 and CDR2 are SGHNT and YYREEE (reference sequence). V shed 4 bases and J shed 0 bases, with 13 bases lying between them. The CDR3: CASSKGQRTNYGYTF. In nucleotides, the CDR3 is TGTGCCAGCAGCAAGGGACAACGTACTAACTATGGCTACACCTTC.

The chain has TRBV25-1 and TRBJ2-1; D is perhaps TRBD2 (5 bases). Between the trimmed V and J ends, which lost 8 bases and 0 bases, there was a span of 14 bases. The CDR3 is made up of 15 amino acids. The germline V gene encodes CDR1 MGHDK and CDR2 SYGVNS. CDR3 nucleotides: TGTGCCAGCCAGGACGGGGTAAGCTCCTACAATGAGCAGTTCTTC. The encoded protein is CASQDGVSSYNEQFF.

The chain joins TRBV9 to TRBJ2-3; D perhaps matches TRBD1 (9 bases). Trimming removed 4 bases from V and 1 base from J, with 19 bases in between. The CDR3 totals 17 residues. Germline V gene data show CDR1 as SGDLS and CDR2 as YYNGEE. CDR3 bases: TGTGCCAGCAGCCCCAGCGGGGGACAGGGAGGCACAGATACGCAGTATTTT. This gives the protein CASSPSGGQGGTDTQYF.

V gene TRBV4-1 combines with J gene TRBJ2-1; 8 positions agree with TRBD2. The CDR3 spans 17 residues. J lost 4 bases, V lost 4 bases, and 12 bases had no gene match. Germline-derived CDR1 and CDR2 are MGHRA and YSYEKL. The CDR3 DNA follows: TGCGCCAGCAGCCCCCTTTTGGTAGCGGGAAAATACAATGAGCAGTTCTTC. Translating gives CASSPLLVAGKYNEQFF.

This sequence joins TRBV19 and TRBJ2-1, with 14 nucleotides matching TRBD2. V lost 5 bases to trimming and J lost 11 bases; unmatched junction nucleotides: 8. Germline loops: CDR1 LNHDA, CDR2 SQIVND (reference sequence). The CDR3 covers 15 residues. DNA of the CDR3: TGTGCCAGTAGTCCCGGGACTAGCGGGAGAGATAAGCAGTTCTTC. This gives the protein CASSPGTSGRDKQFF.

The V and J genes are TRBV4-1 and TRBJ1-3; the D gene is possibly TRBD1 (5 bases). This CDR3 is 12 amino acids long. With 1 base removed from V and 7 bases from J, the gap between germline ends came to 5 bases. Per germline, CDR1 MGHRA and CDR2 YSYEKL. CDR3 bases: TGCGCCAGCAGCCAAGGGGGCAACACCATATATTTT. Protein: CASSQGGNTIYF.

The rearrangement links TRBV23-1 to TRBJ1-2, with 7 positions matching TRBD1. TRBV23-1 is an open reading frame, and its role is uncertain. J was trimmed by 5 bases and V by 4 bases; bases with no gene match: 10. This CDR3 is 15 amino acids long. The CDR3 nucleotides read TGCGCCAGCAGTCGATCGGGACAGAATTATTATGGCTACACCTTC. Its protein is CASSRSGQNYYGYTF.

The chain uses TRBV6-5 and TRBJ2-7, with 8 bases lining up with TRBD2. Germline CDR1 is MNHEY and CDR2 is SVGAGI. The V segment lost 8 bases and the J segment 6 bases; nucleotides outside the gene matches: 12. This CDR3 has 14 residues. CDR3: CASLNGTRDFEQYF. The CDR3 nucleotides read TGTGCCAGCCTCAACGGGACTAGAGATTTCGAGCAGTACTTC.

The chain couples TRBV25-1 to TRBJ2-1; tentatively, D is TRBD2 (6 bases). This CDR3 spans 14 amino acids. The V gene lost 6 bases and the J gene lost 8 bases, with 17 bases spanning the gap. Germline CDR1 MGHDK, CDR2 SYGVNS. In nucleotides, the CDR3 is TGTGCCAGCAGACCAAGACTAGTAGTAGATGAGCAGTTCTTC. The encoded protein is CASRPRLVVDEQFF. Full variable domain (remainder filled in from reference TRBV25-1 and TRBJ2-1): EADIYQTPRYLVIGTGKKITLECSQTMGHDKMYWYQQDPGMELHLIHYSYGVNSTEKGDLSSESTVSRIRTEHFPLTLESARPSHTSQYLCASRPRLVVDEQFFGPGTRLTVL.

This clone was detected only once. The gene calls are TRBV28 and TRBJ2-5; TRBD1 might be the D (5 bases). With 2 bases removed from V and 7 bases from J, the gap between germline ends came to 14 bases. The CDR3 is made up of 14 amino acids. Germline-derived CDR1 and CDR2 are MDHEN and SYDVKM. The CDR3 DNA is TGTGCCAGCAGTTTAAGGGCAGGAACAGGGACCCAGTACTTC. Amino acid sequence: CASSLRAGTGTQYF.

The CDR3 region has the DNA TGTGCCAGCAGTGCCGGGACTAGCGGGTCCTACGAGCAGTACTTC. Protein product: CASSAGTSGSYEQYF. The rearrangement joins TRBV6-1 to TRBJ2-7, with 12 bases aligning to TRBD2. With 4 bases clipped from V and 1 base from J, the junction kept 2 bases outside the gene matches. Germline CDR1 is MNHNS and CDR2 is SASEGT. CDR3 length: 15 residues.

The count of this clone is one. V and J are TRBV27 and TRBJ2-7, with D possibly matching TRBD1 (6 bases). CDR3 length: 11 residues. Looked up from germline, CDR1 is MNHEY and CDR2 is SMNVEV (reference sequence). The CDR3 DNA is TGTGTCGAAGCAGGGGAATACGAGCAGTACTTC. Its translation is CVEAGEYEQYF.

The chain is built from TRBV19 and TRBJ2-1, with TRBD2 as a possible D gene (6 bases). The CDR3 has 15 amino acids. In germline, CDR1 is LNHDA, CDR2 SQIVND (reference sequence). Trimming took 5 bases from V and 3 from J, leaving 14 bases between them. Here the CDR3 reads CASSSPRGYYNEQFF. The DNA for the CDR3 is TGTGCCAGTAGTTCTCCCCGGGGGTACTACAATGAGCAGTTCTTC. The variable domain in full, completed from reference TRBV19 and TRBJ2-1, reads DGGITQSPKYLFRKEGQNVTLSCEQNLNHDAMYWYRQDPGQGLRLIYYSQIVNDFQKGDIAEGYSVSREKKESFPLTVTSAQKNPTAFYLCASSSPRGYYNEQFFGPGTRLTVL.

The gene calls are TRBV11-2 and TRBJ2-7, with TRBD1 matching 8 bases. Losses at the gene ends were 5 bases for V and 4 bases for J; bases not matched to a gene: 7. Germline assignment: CDR1 SGHAT and CDR2 FQNNGV. The length of the CDR3 is 14 residues. CDR3 sequence (DNA): TGTGCCAGCAGCGCGACAGGGGCCCTATACGAGCAGTACTTC. Translation: CASSATGALYEQYF.

The chain combines TRBV28 with TRBJ1-2; the D is unclear. The CDR3 spans 14 residues. V was shortened by 1 base and J by 4 bases, with 10 bases between the two germline ends. Germline V gives CDR1 MDHEN, CDR2 SYDVKM. CDR3 DNA: TGTGCCAGCAGTTTATCACTGAGGAGCTATGGCTACACCTTC. As protein: CASSLSLRSYGYTF.

The chain uses TRBV30 and TRBJ1-5; TRBD1 aligns across 7 bases. The ends lost 2 bases at V and 5 bases at J; junction bases unmatched: 9. CDR1 and CDR2 (germline): GTSNPN, SVGIG (reference sequence). CDR3 length: 15 residues. CDR3 sequence: CAWSLGGQLDQPQHF. CDR3 DNA: TGTGCCTGGAGTTTGGGGGGACAGCTCGATCAGCCCCAGCATTTT.

V is TRBV6-5 and J is TRBJ2-7; tentative D call: TRBD2 (5 bases). The V end was cut by 3 bases, the J end by 2 bases, with 11 bases between. CDR1 is MNHEY, CDR2 SVGAGI, per germline. CDR3 size: 14 residues. The CDR3 loop reads CASSYATEAYEQYF. The DNA of the CDR3 is TGTGCCAGCAGTTATGCGACGGAGGCCTACGAGCAGTACTTC.

The CDR3: CASSYSLGLSGNEQFF. CDR3 coding DNA: TGTGCCAGCAGTTACTCACTCGGACTTAGCGGCAATGAGCAGTTCTTC. The gene calls are TRBV6-5 and TRBJ2-1; maybe TRBD2 (6 bases). Germline CDR1 reads MNHEY; CDR2 reads SVGAGI. This CDR3 has 16 amino acids. Deletions cut 0 bases from V and 6 bases from J, with 15 bases between.

The CDR3 reads CASSLTPRTGGGEQYF. The DNA for the CDR3 is TGTGCCAGCAGCCTTACTCCCCGGACAGGGGGCGGCGAGCAGTACTTC. The V and J genes are TRBV7-8 and TRBJ2-7; 11 nucleotides line up with TRBD1. This CDR3 has 16 amino acids. Per germline, CDR1 SGHVS and CDR2 FQNEAQ. The V segment lost 5 bases and the J segment 6 bases; nucleotides outside the gene matches: 12.

The chain employs TRBV5-1 and TRBJ2-1, with 14 nucleotides matching TRBD2. This CDR3 has 16 amino acids. Germline loops: CDR1 SGHRS, CDR2 YFSETQ. J was trimmed by 13 bases and V by 4 bases; bases with no gene match: 13. The CDR3 loop is CASSVGIGTSGRNQFF. Written as DNA, the CDR3 is TGCGCCAGCAGCGTGGGCATCGGGACTAGCGGGAGAAATCAGTTCTTC.

The chain employs TRBV6-5 and TRBJ1-1, with D perhaps TRBD1 (5 bases). CDR1 and CDR2 (germline): MNHEY, SVGAGI. Trimming cost V 5 bases and J 8 bases, with 15 bases left between them. CDR3 length equals 13 residues. CDR3 sequence: CASSEKETEEAFF. In nucleotides, the CDR3 is TGTGCCAGCAGTGAAAAGGAGACAGAGGAAGCTTTCTTT.

The V call is TRBV6-1, the J call TRBJ2-7; D is perhaps TRBD2 (5 bases). CDR1 is MNHNS, CDR2 SASEGT, per germline. V lost 1 base and J 3 bases, leaving 7 bases between the germline ends. There are 13 residues in the CDR3. CDR3 in DNA: TGTGCCAGCAGTGAAGGGAGGAGCTACGAGCAGTACTTC. As protein: CASSEGRSYEQYF.

The chain uses TRBV19 and TRBJ2-7; TRBD1 might be the D (6 bases). CDR1 is LNHDA and CDR2 is SQIVND in the germline V gene (reference sequence). The CDR3 spans 13 residues. Trimming left V 8 bases short and J 6 bases short, with 17 bases between. CDR3 amino acids: CASGPPGVPEQYF. The CDR3 region has the DNA TGTGCCAGTGGGCCTCCAGGGGTCCCCGAGCAGTACTTC.

V and J are TRBV4-1 and TRBJ2-1; 10 bases are shared with TRBD2. The germline gives CDR1 MGHRA, CDR2 YSYEKL. The CDR3 has 15 amino acids. V lost 3 bases to trimming and J lost 15 bases; unmatched junction nucleotides: 14. CDR3 protein: CASSQPGTSDETRFF. The CDR3 coding sequence is TGCGCCAGCAGCCAGCCCGGGACTAGCGACGAAACGAGGTTCTTC.

J is TRBJ2-1 and V is TRBV19, with a tentative D call TRBD1 (6 bases). This CDR3 has 15 amino acids. Germline V lookup: CDR1 LNHDA, CDR2 SQIVND (reference sequence). Trimming removed 4 bases at V and 3 bases at J, with 13 bases between. As DNA, the CDR3 is TGTGCCAGTAGTACCTGGGACACCCGCTACAATGAGCAGTTCTTC. Translation: CASSTWDTRYNEQFF.

This clone was picked up one time. The rearrangement uses TRBV5-1 and TRBJ1-1; weak D call: TRBD1 (6 bases). The V and J ends lost 1 base and 0 bases respectively, with 7 bases between them. The germline V gene encodes CDR1 SGHRS and CDR2 YFSETQ. This CDR3 contains 14 residues. CDR3 nucleotides: TGCGCCAGCAGCTTGCAGGGGATGAACACTGAAGCTTTCTTT. Encoded protein: CASSLQGMNTEAFF.

The chain links TRBV19 to TRBJ2-5; 11 bases fit TRBD1. Germline CDR1 reads LNHDA; CDR2 reads SQIVND (reference sequence). Unmatched junction bases numbered 1, after V lost 3 bases and J lost 4 bases. The CDR3 sequence is 14 residues long. The CDR3 DNA reads as TGTGCCAGTAGTATGGGACAGGGGGGAGAGACCCAGTACTTC. It translates to CASSMGQGGETQYF.

The chain recombines TRBV6-6 with TRBJ1-5, with 8 bases lining up with TRBD1. With 5 bases clipped from V and 6 bases from J, the junction kept 6 bases outside the gene matches. Germline V gives CDR1 MNHNY, CDR2 SVGAGI (reference sequence). The CDR3 extends over 14 amino acids. The CDR3 bases are TGTGCCAGCAGTCAACAGGGGGTCGGTCAGCCCCAGCATTTT. Translated, it gives CASSQQGVGQPQHF.